The present TCR beta chain was sequenced within a study of identifying expanded T cells in peripheral blood. Here immunoSEQ multiplex PCR was the method, and the copy in TCRdb shows in-frame clones only, minus some. The sample records roughly 84,000 clones, roughly 89% being singletons. V lost 2 bases, J lost 2 bases, and 6 bases lay in between. CDR1 is ENHRY, CDR2 SYGVKD, per germline. This CDR3 comprises 13 residues. The TCR was taken from a person aged 18 to 75 in good health. Sequenced: blood. This chain uses TRBV10-3 with TRBJ1-2, with D tentatively TRBD1 (6 bases). The CDR3 sequence is CAISETGNYGYTF. In DNA, the CDR3 is TGTGCCATCAGTGAGACAGGGAACTATGGCTACACCTTC.